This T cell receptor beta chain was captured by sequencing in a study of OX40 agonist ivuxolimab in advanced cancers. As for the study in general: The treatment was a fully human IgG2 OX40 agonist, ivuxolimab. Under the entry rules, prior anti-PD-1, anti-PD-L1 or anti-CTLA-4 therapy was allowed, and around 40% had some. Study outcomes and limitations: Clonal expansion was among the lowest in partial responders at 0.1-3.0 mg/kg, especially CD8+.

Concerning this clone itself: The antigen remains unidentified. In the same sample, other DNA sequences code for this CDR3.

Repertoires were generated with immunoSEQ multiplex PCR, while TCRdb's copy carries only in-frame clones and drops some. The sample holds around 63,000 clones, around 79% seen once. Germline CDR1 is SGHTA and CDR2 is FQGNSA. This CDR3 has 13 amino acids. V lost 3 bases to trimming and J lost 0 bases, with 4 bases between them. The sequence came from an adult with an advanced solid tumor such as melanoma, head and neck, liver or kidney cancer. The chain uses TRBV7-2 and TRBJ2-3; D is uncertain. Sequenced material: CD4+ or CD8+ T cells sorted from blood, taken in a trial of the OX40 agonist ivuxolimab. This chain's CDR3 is CASSFGSTDTQYF. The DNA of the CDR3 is TGTGCCAGCAGCTTCGGTAGCACAGATACGCAGTATTTT.